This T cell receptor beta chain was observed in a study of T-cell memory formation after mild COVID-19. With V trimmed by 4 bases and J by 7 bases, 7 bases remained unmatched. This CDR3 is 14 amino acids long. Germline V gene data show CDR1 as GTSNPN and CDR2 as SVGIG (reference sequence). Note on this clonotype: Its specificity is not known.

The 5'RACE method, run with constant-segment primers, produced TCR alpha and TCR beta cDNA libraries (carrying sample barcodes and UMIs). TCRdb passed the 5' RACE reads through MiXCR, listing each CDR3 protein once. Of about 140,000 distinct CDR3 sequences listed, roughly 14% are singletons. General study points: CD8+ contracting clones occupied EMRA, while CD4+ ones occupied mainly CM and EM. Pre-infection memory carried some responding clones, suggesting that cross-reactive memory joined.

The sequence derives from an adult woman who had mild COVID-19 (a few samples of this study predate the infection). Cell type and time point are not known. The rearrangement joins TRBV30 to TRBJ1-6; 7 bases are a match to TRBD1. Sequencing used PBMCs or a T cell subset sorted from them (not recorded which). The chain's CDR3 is CAWTGTASNSPLHF. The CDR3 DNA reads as TGTGCCTGGACAGGGACAGCCTCCAATTCACCCCTCCACTTT.